This TCR beta chain was identified in a study of human T cells and chemical hapten exposure. Study context: Small differences in pooled library volume mainly drove the variation in TCR yields per sample. Overall study findings and caveats: High-frequency TCRs, those above 1 in 1000, stayed the same after DPC sensitization.

On this clonotype itself: The antigen is undetermined.

V gave up 0 bases and J gave up 7 bases, with 10 bases separating them. CDR1 and CDR2 from the germline V gene are SGHTA and FQGTGA. This CDR3 contains 14 residues. The time point is: healthy volunteer bleed at 6 weeks. The authors extracted total RNA from unfractionated whole blood. Individual cDNA molecules had unique molecular identifiers attached to them by the library. Authors' methods: A per-sample median of roughly 91,000 TCRs was observed, with a range of roughly 20,000 to 690,600. A single record per CDR3 protein comes from TCRdb applying MiXCR to the RACE reads. The V and J calls come from TCRdb's annotation, not from the publication. Among fewer than 85,000 distinct CDR3 sequences listed, over 8.5% were seen once.

The rearrangement uses TRBV7-3 and TRBJ2-1; D remains unclear. The sample taken for sequencing was whole blood. This TCR derives from a male donor in good health. Some clones in this sample may be carry-over from other donors' samples. The CDR3 sequence: CASSLTVWDNEQFF. The CDR3 DNA is TGTGCCAGCAGCTTAACTGTATGGGATAATGAGCAGTTCTTC.